This entry features one TCR beta chain sequence. The antigen remains unidentified. The data were taken from a study of multiple sclerosis patients with progressive multifocal leukoencephalopathy. Documented time point: time of PML onset. T3 refers to blood collected at the onset of PML. Per germline, CDR1 SGDLS and CDR2 YYNGEE. V was clipped by 0 bases and J by 3 bases, with 8 bases between them. The CDR3 runs 14 residues. Study findings and constraints: PML-onset expanded TRB clones were detectable before and during natalizumab therapy. In most PML patients, TRB repertoires appeared less diverse by entropy. No common TRBV or TRBJ usage or pairing appeared at PML.

Produced via immunoSEQ multiplex PCR; TCRdb's table is partial and in-frame only. The sample lists 25,000 to 35,000 clones, roughly 84% seen once, with under 4% in the top ten. The chain recombines TRBV9 with TRBJ2-3; D perhaps matches TRBD2 (5 bases). Sequences were derived from PBMCs, sampled from a patient treated with natalizumab. This sequence was found in a human donor with progressive multifocal leukoencephalopathy. The CDR3 loop is CASSVVARTDTQYF. The CDR3 DNA is TGTGCCAGCAGCGTAGTAGCGCGAACAGATACGCAGTATTTT.